This TCR beta chain is drawn from a study of early T cells in non-severe SARS-CoV-2 infection. Study overall: Chains from this unsorted whole-blood bulk RNA could not be paired.

Individual cDNA molecules were tagged with unique molecular identifiers. TCRdb redid the calling of the 5' RACE reads with MiXCR, one entry per CDR3 protein. The repertoire holds 20,000 to 25,000 distinct CDR3 sequences, with less than 5.5% as singletons. This CDR3 region has 14 residues. V shed 4 bases, J shed 1 base, and the junction held 0 bases outside the gene matches. Study-wide results and caveats: Anti-spike CD8 responses were favored by VDJdb matching, which missed private and CD4 specificities.

This clonotype was observed many times. Its matching antigen is unknown. V and J are TRBV12-3 or TRBV12-4 and TRBJ2-3; 9 positions agree with TRBD2. The sample was whole blood. The receptor was isolated from an adult who was a healthcare worker with PCR-confirmed SARS-CoV-2 infection or an uninfected control (not recorded which). The CDR3 bases are TGTGCCAGCAGTTCTAGCGGGGGCACAGATACGCAGTATTTT. This sequence encodes CASSSSGGTDTQYF.